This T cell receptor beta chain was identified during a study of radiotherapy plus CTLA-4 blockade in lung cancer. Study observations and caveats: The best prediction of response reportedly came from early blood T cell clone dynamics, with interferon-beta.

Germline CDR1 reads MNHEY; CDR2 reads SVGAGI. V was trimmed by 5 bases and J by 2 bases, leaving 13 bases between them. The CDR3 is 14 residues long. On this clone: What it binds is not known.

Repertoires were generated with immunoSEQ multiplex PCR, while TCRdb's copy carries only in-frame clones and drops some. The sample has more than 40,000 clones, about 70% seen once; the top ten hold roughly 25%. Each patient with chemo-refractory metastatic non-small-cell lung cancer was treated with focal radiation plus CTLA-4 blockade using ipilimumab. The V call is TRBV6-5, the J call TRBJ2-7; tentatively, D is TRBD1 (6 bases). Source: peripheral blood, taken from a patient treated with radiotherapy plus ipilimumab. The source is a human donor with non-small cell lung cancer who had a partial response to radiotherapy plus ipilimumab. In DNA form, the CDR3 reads TGTGCCAGCAGTGAAAGGGGGTCGGCCTACGAGCAGTACTTC. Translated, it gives CASSERGSAYEQYF.